This is a list of T cell receptor beta chains from one sample in a study of cytomegalovirus exposure and HLA in healthy donors. Profiled with immunoSEQ multiplex PCR; TCRdb holds only in-frame clones, not every one. The table has 130,000 to 150,000 clones, approximately 86% seen once. The sample taken for sequencing was PBMCs. These receptors originate from a woman aged 18-35 years in good health and CMV-seropositive. Both conserved end residues are part of each CDR3. A D gene is named only where the DNA matches it firmly. Part of the rows lack a size; the others show once, few, many or a class for expanded clones.

v_gene,d_gene,abundance,j_gene,CDR3nt,CDR3aa
TRBV27,-,-,TRBJ2-5,TGTGCCAGCAGTTTCGGACAGACCCAGTACTTC,CASSFGQTQYF
TRBV4-1,-,-,TRBJ2-3,TGCGCCAGCAGCCAAGGTCCCTCCACAGATACGCAGTATTTT,CASSQGPSTDTQYF
TRBV5-5,TRBD1,-,TRBJ1-5,TGTGCCAGCAGCTTGGGACAGGGCCGTCAGCCCCAGCATTTT,CASSLGQGRQPQHF
TRBV21-1,-,-,TRBJ2-5,TGTGCCAGCAGCAAAGTTCGTACGGAGCAAGAGACCCAGTACTTC,CASSKVRTEQETQYF
TRBV28,-,-,TRBJ1-6,TGTGCCAGCAGGGAGTGGGGGCGGTATCCACCCCTCCACTTT,CASREWGRYPPLHF
TRBV18,TRBD1,-,TRBJ1-1,TGTGCCAGCTCACCGGACAGGGGCCCTGAAGCTTTCTTT,CASSPDRGPEAFF
TRBV6-5,TRBD1,-,TRBJ2-7,TGTGCCAGCAGTTACGACGGACAGGCCGGCTCCTACGAGCAGTACTTC,CASSYDGQAGSYEQYF
TRBV28,-,-,TRBJ2-5,TGTGCCAGCAGTGCCCCTAGCGTAGAGACCCAGTACTTC,CASSAPSVETQYF
TRBV5-1,TRBD1,-,TRBJ1-6,TGCGCCAGCAGGTACGATCGACAGGGGAGCGACTCACCCCTCCACTTT,CASRYDRQGSDSPLHF
TRBV28,-,-,TRBJ2-6,TGTGCCAGCAGACCCCAGGCAGGGGCTGGGGCCAACGTCCTGACTTTC,CASRPQAGAGANVLTF
TRBV27,-,-,TRBJ1-6,TGTGCCAGCTCGGGCCAGGGCGATTCACCCCTCCACTTT,CASSGQGDSPLHF
TRBV2,-,-,TRBJ1-5,TGTGCCAGCAGCGTTGACGGAGTCAATCAGCCCCAGCATTTT,CASSVDGVNQPQHF
TRBV5-4,-,-,TRBJ1-2,TGTGCCAGCAGCTTACAGGGATTTAACTATGGCTACACCTTC,CASSLQGFNYGYTF
TRBV29-1,-,-,TRBJ1-1,TGCAGCGTTGGTGCAGGCGTAGACACTGAAGCTTTCTTT,CSVGAGVDTEAFF
TRBV21-1,-,few,TRBJ2-7,TGTGCCAGCAGCAAAAGACAGGGGTATCTCTACGAGCAGTACTTC,CASSKRQGYLYEQYF
TRBV28,-,-,TRBJ1-6,TGTGCCAGCAGTCAAAGGGGGGGTAATTCACCCCTCCACTTT,CASSQRGGNSPLHF
TRBV28,-,-,TRBJ2-1,TGTGCCAGCAGTCCCCATGGCGGGGTCAATGAGCAGTTCTTC,CASSPHGGVNEQFF
TRBV6-1,-,many,TRBJ1-2,TGTGCCAGCAGTGAACGGCTTGGGGGGGTTAATGGCTACACCTTC,CASSERLGGVNGYTF
TRBV27,-,few,TRBJ1-6,TGTGCCAGCAGGGCCACAGGGTTAAGCAATTCACCCCTCCACTTT,CASRATGLSNSPLHF
TRBV4-3,TRBD2,-,TRBJ2-1,TGCGCCAGCAGCCACCGGGGACTAGGCCACAATGAGCAGTTCTTC,CASSHRGLGHNEQFF